The rows below give T cell receptor beta chains drawn from one sample of a study of blood T cell repertoires in COVID-19. The data were produced by immunoSEQ multiplex PCR, yet TCRdb's version contains in-frame clones alone and is incomplete. The table lists around 100,000 clones, more than 75% of them singletons, with more than 10% in the top ten. The sequencing sample was made of peripheral blood. The receptors shown here come from a human donor in a cohort sampled during active COVID-19. CDR3s include the opening cysteine and the closing phenylalanine or tryptophan. D genes are given only for firm matches. A row's size may be missing; if present it is once, few, many or a size class.

J	size	V	D	CDR3	DNA
TRBJ1-1	-	TRBV7-6	-	CASSYQGYGAEAFF	TGTGCCAGCAGCTACCAGGGGTACGGGGCTGAAGCTTTCTTT
TRBJ2-7	-	TRBV18	TRBD1	CASSPGQGPTYEQYF	TGTGCCAGCTCACCGGGACAGGGGCCCACCTACGAGCAGTACTTC
TRBJ2-3	-	TRBV6-2/TRBV6-3	TRBD2	CASSKRTSGGGRDTQYF	TGTGCCAGCAGTAAACGGACTAGCGGGGGGGGGAGAGATACGCAGTATTTT
TRBJ2-2	-	TRBV20-1	TRBD1	CSASGRGPNGELFF	TGCAGTGCTAGTGGTAGGGGGCCCAACGGGGAGCTGTTTTTT
TRBJ2-7	-	TRBV20-1	-	CSVGNSYEQYF	TGCAGTGTCGGGAACTCCTACGAGCAGTACTTC
TRBJ1-3	once	TRBV3-1/TRBV3-2	-	CASSQGGGGNTIYF	TGTGCCAGCAGCCAAGGGGGCGGAGGAAACACCATATATTTT
TRBJ1-2	-	TRBV4-1	-	CASSQGAGNVGYTF	TGCGCCAGCAGCCAAGGGGCAGGGAACGTTGGCTACACCTTC
TRBJ2-7	-	TRBV27	TRBD2	CARPGLAGPSSYEQYF	TGTGCCAGACCGGGACTAGCGGGCCCTAGCTCCTACGAGCAGTACTTC
TRBJ2-3	-	TRBV6-2/TRBV6-3	TRBD2	CASSYSTSGSLDTQYF	TGTGCCAGCAGTTACTCGACTAGCGGGAGTTTAGATACGCAGTATTTT
TRBJ2-1	-	TRBV20-1	-	CRMSSYNEQFF	TGCAGGATGAGCTCCTACAATGAGCAGTTCTTC
TRBJ1-1	-	TRBV6-2/TRBV6-3	TRBD1	CASSYSRGSEAFF	TGTGCCAGCAGTTACTCCAGGGGGTCTGAAGCTTTCTTT
TRBJ2-2	-	TRBV4-3	TRBD1	CASSQGPVQGASTGELFF	TGCGCCAGCAGCCAAGGCCCGGTACAGGGGGCGAGTACCGGGGAGCTGTTTTTT
TRBJ2-3	-	TRBV6-2/TRBV6-3	TRBD2	CASSYPASGGTFRAIADTQYF	TGTGCCAGCAGTTACCCAGCTAGCGGGGGGACGTTTAGGGCGATTGCAGATACGCAGTATTTT
TRBJ2-7	-	TRBV7-8	-	CASSINYEQYF	TGTGCCAGCAGCATAAACTACGAGCAGTACTTC
TRBJ2-7	-	TRBV7-2	TRBD2	CASSLVGLAGAEQYF	TGTGCCAGCAGCTTAGTTGGACTAGCGGGAGCCGAGCAGTACTTC
TRBJ1-1	-	TRBV21-1	-	CASTSRPGGEENTEAFF	TGTGCCAGCACTTCCCGACCGGGGGGCGAGGAAAACACTGAAGCTTTCTTT
TRBJ2-2	-	TRBV6-6	TRBD1	CANPTGGHRGAVF	TGTGCCAACCCGACAGGGGGCCATCGGGGAGCTGTTTTT
TRBJ2-7	-	TRBV6-5	TRBD2	CASSDSTSGGYEQYF	TGTGCCAGCAGTGACTCGACTAGCGGGGGGTACGAGCAGTACTTC
TRBJ2-5	-	TRBV5-1	-	CASSFPTGEDGETQYF	TGCGCCAGCAGCTTTCCTACAGGGGAGGATGGCGAGACCCAGTACTTC
TRBJ2-1	-	TRBV10-3	TRBD2	CAIRGTSGYNEQFF	TGTGCCATCAGAGGGACTAGCGGTTACAATGAGCAGTTCTTC
TRBJ2-7	-	TRBV3-1/TRBV3-2	TRBD2	CASSQREKGQYF	TGTGCCAGCAGCCAGCGGGAGAAGGGGCAGTACTTC
TRBJ1-1	once	TRBV10-2	TRBD1	CASSNRGGTEAFF	TGCGCCAGCAGTAACAGGGGGGGCACTGAAGCTTTCTTT
TRBJ2-5	-	TRBV7-2	TRBD2	CASSPQGLDLETQYF	TGTGCCAGCAGCCCCCAGGGACTAGATCTCGAGACCCAGTACTTC
TRBJ2-7	few	TRBV7-6	TRBD2	CASSLEGSGRYEQYF	TGTGCCAGCAGCTTAGAAGGTAGCGGGCGTTACGAGCAGTACTTC
TRBJ2-2	once	TRBV5-1	TRBD1	CASSLGTGGTGELFF	TGCGCCAGCAGCTTGGGGACAGGGGGCACCGGGGAGCTGTTTTTT
TRBJ2-7	-	TRBV20-1	-	CSARDGHEQYF	TGCAGTGCTAGAGATGGACATGAGCAGTACTTC
TRBJ1-5	-	TRBV2	-	CASSESGVGNQPQHF	TGTGCCAGCAGTGAAAGCGGTGTCGGCAATCAGCCCCAGCATTTT
TRBJ2-1	-	TRBV6-6	TRBD2	CASRAGGSQDEQFF	TGTGCCAGCAGAGCGGGAGGGAGTCAGGATGAGCAGTTCTTC
TRBJ2-1	-	TRBV5-1	TRBD2	CASSSPSGRTYNEQFF	TGCGCCAGCAGTTCCCCTAGCGGGAGGACCTACAATGAGCAGTTCTTC
TRBJ2-1	once	TRBV4-3	-	CASSQVVGDNEQFF	TGCGCCAGCAGCCAAGTTGTCGGGGACAATGAGCAGTTCTTC
TRBJ2-1	-	TRBV12-3/TRBV12-4	-	CASSFGAPEQFF	TGTGCCAGCAGTTTTGGGGCCCCCGAGCAGTTCTTC
TRBJ2-1	-	TRBV3-1/TRBV3-2	TRBD2	CASSLGLAVLFF	TGTGCCAGCAGCCTAGGACTAGCGGTCCTGTTCTTC
TRBJ1-6	-	TRBV12-5	-	CASGPQERLPLHF	TGTGCTAGTGGCCCCCAGGAACGATTACCCCTCCACTTT
TRBJ2-1	-	TRBV11-2	-	CASSFQRAEQFF	TGTGCCAGCAGCTTCCAGCGGGCTGAGCAGTTCTTC
TRBJ1-6	-	TRBV6-5	TRBD1	CASSRDREISPLHF	TGTGCCAGCAGTAGGGACAGGGAGATTTCACCCCTCCACTTT
TRBJ2-7	-	TRBV7-2	-	CASSLERSSYEQYF	TGTGCCAGCAGCTTAGAGAGGTCTTCCTACGAGCAGTACTTC
TRBJ2-1	-	TRBV3-1/TRBV3-2	TRBD2	CASSQNDILAGFSYNEQFF	TGTGCCAGCAGCCAAAACGACATTCTAGCGGGGTTTAGCTACAATGAGCAGTTCTTC
TRBJ1-3	-	TRBV11-2	-	CASSLDGGQGNTIYF	TGTGCCAGCAGCTTAGATGGGGGACAAGGAAACACCATATATTTT
TRBJ1-4	-	TRBV3-1/TRBV3-2	-	CASSQGQRTNEKLFF	TGTGCCAGCAGCCAAGGACAGAGGACTAATGAAAAACTGTTTTTT
TRBJ2-7	-	TRBV6-2/TRBV6-3	TRBD1	CASSYRDSDFYEQYF	TGTGCCAGCAGTTACAGGGACAGTGATTTCTACGAGCAGTACTTC
TRBJ1-2	once	TRBV19	-	CASSMTGRVDYGYTF	TGTGCCAGTAGTATGACGGGCAGGGTGGACTATGGCTACACCTTC
TRBJ2-4	few	TRBV30	-	CAWSVRGGTNIQYF	TGTGCCTGGAGTGTAAGAGGGGGAACAAACATTCAGTACTTC
TRBJ1-1	-	TRBV7-9	TRBD1	CASSPQGAGTEAFF	TGTGCCAGCAGCCCACAGGGGGCGGGCACTGAAGCTTTCTTT
TRBJ1-2	-	TRBV2	-	CASTGKDGYTF	TGTGCCAGCACAGGGAAGGATGGCTACACCTTC
TRBJ2-2	-	TRBV2	-	CASINGGVGELFF	TGTGCCAGCATCAACGGGGGTGTTGGTGAGCTGTTTTTT
TRBJ1-1	-	TRBV29-1	-	CTSSNGGAKNTEAFF	TGCACCAGCTCTAACGGGGGGGCAAAGAACACTGAAGCTTTCTTT
TRBJ2-7	-	TRBV25-1	TRBD2	CASQGLAYFEQYF	TGTGCCAGCCAGGGACTAGCCTACTTCGAGCAGTACTTC
TRBJ2-6	-	TRBV6-5	-	CASLRSSGANVLTF	TGTGCCAGCCTAAGGAGCTCTGGGGCCAACGTCCTGACTTTC
TRBJ2-7	-	TRBV5-1	-	CASSLDQISEQYF	TGCGCCAGCAGCTTGGACCAGATCTCCGAGCAGTACTTC
TRBJ1-1	-	TRBV6-5	TRBD1	CASAPGQGRSEAFF	TGTGCCAGCGCCCCGGGACAGGGGAGGTCTGAAGCTTTCTTT